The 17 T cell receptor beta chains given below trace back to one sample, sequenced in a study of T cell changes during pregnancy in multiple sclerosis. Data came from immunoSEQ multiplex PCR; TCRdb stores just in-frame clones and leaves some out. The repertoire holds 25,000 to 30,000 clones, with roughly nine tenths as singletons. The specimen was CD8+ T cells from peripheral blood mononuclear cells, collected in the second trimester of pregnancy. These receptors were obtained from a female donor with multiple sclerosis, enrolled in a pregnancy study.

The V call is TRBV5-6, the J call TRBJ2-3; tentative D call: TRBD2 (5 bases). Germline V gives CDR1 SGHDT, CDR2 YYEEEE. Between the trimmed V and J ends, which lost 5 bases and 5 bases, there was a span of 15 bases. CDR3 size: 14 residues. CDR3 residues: CASSLPRARDTQYF. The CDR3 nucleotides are TGTGCCAGCAGTCTGCCGAGGGCGAGAGATACGCAGTATTTT.

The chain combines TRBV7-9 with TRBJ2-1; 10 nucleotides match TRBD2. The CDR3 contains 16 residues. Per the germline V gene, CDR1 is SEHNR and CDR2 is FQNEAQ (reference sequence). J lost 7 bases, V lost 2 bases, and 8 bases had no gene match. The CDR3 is CASSLLASGSENEQFF. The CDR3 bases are TGTGCCAGCAGCTTATTAGCTAGCGGGAGTGAAAATGAGCAGTTCTTC.

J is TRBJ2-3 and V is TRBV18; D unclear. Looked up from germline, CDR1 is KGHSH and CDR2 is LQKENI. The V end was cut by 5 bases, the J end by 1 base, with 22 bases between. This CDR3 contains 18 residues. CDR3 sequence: CASSSLDAVDWGTDTQYF. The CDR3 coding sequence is TGTGCCAGCTCATCCCTCGACGCCGTCGACTGGGGCACAGATACGCAGTATTTT.

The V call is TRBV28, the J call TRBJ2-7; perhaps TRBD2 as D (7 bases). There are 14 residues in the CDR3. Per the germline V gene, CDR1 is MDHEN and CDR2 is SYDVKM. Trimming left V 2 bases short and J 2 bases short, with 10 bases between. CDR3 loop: CASSLRGATYEQYF. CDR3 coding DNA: TGTGCCAGCAGTTTACGGGGGGCTACCTACGAGCAGTACTTC.

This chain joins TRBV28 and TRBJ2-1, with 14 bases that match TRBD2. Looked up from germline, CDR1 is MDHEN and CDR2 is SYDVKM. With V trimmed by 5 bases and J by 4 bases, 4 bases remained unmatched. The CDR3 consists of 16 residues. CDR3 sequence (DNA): TGTGCCAGCAGTCCCTGGACTAGCGGGGGGTACAATGAGCAGTTCTTC. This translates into CASSPWTSGGYNEQFF.

The CDR3 bases are TGTGCCAGCAGCCCTCCCCCCGGGACATCGCAACCCCTCCACTTT. As protein: CASSPPPGTSQPLHF. The rearrangement joins TRBV7-9 to TRBJ1-6; possibly TRBD1 for D (6 bases). The CDR3 covers 15 residues. Per the germline V gene, CDR1 is SEHNR and CDR2 is FQNEAQ (reference sequence). V was shortened by 5 bases and J by 12 bases, with 20 bases between the two germline ends. The entire variable domain, with the rest obtained from reference TRBV7-9 and TRBJ1-6, is as follows: DTGVSQNPRHKITKRGQNVTFRCDPISEHNRLYWYRQTLGQGPEFLTYFQNEAQLEKSRLLSDRFSAERPKGSFSTLEIQRTEQGDSAMYLCASSPPPGTSQPLHFGNGTRLTVT.

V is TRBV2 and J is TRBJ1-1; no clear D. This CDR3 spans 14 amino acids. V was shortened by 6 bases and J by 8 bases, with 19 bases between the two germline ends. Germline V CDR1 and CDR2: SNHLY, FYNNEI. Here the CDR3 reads CASSDRDLGWEAFF. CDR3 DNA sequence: TGTGCCAGCAGCGATCGGGATCTCGGATGGGAAGCTTTCTTT. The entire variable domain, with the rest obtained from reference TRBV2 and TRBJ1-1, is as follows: EPEVTQTPSHQVTQMGQEVILRCVPISNHLYFYWYRQILGQKVEFLVSFYNNEISEKSEIFDDQFSVERPDGSNFTLKIRSTKLEDSAMYFCASSDRDLGWEAFFGQGTRLTVV.

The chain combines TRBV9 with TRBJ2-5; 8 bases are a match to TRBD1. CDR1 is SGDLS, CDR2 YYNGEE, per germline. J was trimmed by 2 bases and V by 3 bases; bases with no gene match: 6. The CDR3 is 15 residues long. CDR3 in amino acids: CASSAGQGRQETQYF. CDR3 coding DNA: TGTGCCAGCAGCGCCGGACAGGGACGTCAAGAGACCCAGTACTTC.

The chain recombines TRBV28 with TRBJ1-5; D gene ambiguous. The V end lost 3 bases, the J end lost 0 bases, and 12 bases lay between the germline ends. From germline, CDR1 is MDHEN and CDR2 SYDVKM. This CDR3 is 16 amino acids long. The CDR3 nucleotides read TGTGCCAGCAGTTTTTTCCTGCAGGATAGCAATCAGCCCCAGCATTTT. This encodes CASSFFLQDSNQPQHF.

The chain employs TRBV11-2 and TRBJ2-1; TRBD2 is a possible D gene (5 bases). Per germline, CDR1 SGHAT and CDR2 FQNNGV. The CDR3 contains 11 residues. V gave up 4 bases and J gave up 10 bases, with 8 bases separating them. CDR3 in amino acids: CASSSRGEQFF. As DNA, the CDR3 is TGTGCCAGCAGCTCCCGGGGAGAGCAGTTCTTC.

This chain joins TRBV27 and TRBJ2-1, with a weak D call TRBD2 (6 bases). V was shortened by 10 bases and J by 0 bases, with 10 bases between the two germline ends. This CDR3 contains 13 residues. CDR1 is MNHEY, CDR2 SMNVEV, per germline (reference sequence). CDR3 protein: CATIGGSYNEQFF. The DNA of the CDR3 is TGTGCCACTATCGGGGGCTCCTACAATGAGCAGTTCTTC.

The DNA of the CDR3 is TGTGCCAGCAGTTTATCGGGGGACAGAAGGGGCTACACCTTC. Protein sequence: CASSLSGDRRGYTF. V is TRBV27 and J is TRBJ1-2, with 7 positions matching TRBD1. The junction had 6 bases not matched to a gene; V was cut back by 0 bases and J by 8 bases. Germline CDR1 and CDR2: MNHEY and SMNVEV (reference sequence). This CDR3 is built from 14 residues.

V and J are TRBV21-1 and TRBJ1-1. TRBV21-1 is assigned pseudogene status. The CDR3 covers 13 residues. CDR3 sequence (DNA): TGTGCCAGCAGCAGCCGGGGGAACACTGAAGCTTTCTTT. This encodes CASSSRGNTEAFF.

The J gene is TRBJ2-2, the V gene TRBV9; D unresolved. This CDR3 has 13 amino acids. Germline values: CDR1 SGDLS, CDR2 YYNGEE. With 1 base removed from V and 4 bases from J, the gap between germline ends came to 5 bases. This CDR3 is CASSVQRTGELFF. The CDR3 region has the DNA TGTGCCAGCAGCGTACAGCGCACCGGGGAGCTGTTTTTT.

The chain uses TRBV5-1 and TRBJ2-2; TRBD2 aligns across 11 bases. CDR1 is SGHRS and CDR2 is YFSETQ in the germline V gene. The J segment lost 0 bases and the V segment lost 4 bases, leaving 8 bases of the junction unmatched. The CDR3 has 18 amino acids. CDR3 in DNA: TGCGCCAGCAGCACTGGACTAGCGGGCGACGCGAACACCGGGGAGCTGTTTTTT. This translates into CASSTGLAGDANTGELFF.

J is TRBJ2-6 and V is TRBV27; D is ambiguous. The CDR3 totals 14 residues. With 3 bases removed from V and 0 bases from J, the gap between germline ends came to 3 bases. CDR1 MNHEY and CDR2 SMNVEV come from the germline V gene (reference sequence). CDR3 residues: CASSFRSGANVLTF. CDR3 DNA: TGTGCCAGCAGTTTCCGCTCTGGGGCCAACGTCCTGACTTTC.

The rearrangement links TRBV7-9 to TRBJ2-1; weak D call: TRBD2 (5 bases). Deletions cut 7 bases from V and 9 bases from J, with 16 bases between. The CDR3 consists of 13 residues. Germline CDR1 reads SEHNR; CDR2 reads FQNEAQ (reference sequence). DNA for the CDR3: TGTGCCAGCAACTCCCATGAAAGCGGTGAGCAGTTCTTC. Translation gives CASNSHESGEQFF. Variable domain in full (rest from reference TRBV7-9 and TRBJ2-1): DTGVSQNPRHKITKRGQNVTFRCDPISEHNRLYWYRQTLGQGPEFLTYFQNEAQLEKSRLLSDRFSAERPKGSFSTLEIQRTEQGDSAMYLCASNSHESGEQFFGPGTRLTVL.